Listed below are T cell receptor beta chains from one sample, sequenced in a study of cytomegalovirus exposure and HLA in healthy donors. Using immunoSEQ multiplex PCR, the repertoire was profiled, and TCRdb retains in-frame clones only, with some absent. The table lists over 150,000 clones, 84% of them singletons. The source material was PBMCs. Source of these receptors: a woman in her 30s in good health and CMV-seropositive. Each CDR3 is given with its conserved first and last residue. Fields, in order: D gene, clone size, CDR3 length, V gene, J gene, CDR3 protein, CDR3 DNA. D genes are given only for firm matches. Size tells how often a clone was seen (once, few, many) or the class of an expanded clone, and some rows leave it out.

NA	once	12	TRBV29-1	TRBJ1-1	CSVEGGNTEAFF	TGCAGCGTTGAAGGCGGGAACACTGAAGCTTTCTTT
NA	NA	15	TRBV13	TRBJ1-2	CASSVRVVQDYGYTF	TGTGCCAGCAGCGTGAGGGTTGTTCAGGACTATGGCTACACCTTC
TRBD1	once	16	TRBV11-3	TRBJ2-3	CASSFLLQGNTDTQYF	TGTGCCAGCAGCTTTTTACTACAGGGGAACACAGATACGCAGTATTTT
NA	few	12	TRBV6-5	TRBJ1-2	CASSYTGVGYTF	TGTGCCAGCAGTTACACCGGGGTGGGCTACACCTTC
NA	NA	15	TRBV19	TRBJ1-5	CASSIAGYSNQPQHF	TGTGCCAGTAGTATTGCAGGGTATAGCAATCAGCCCCAGCATTTT
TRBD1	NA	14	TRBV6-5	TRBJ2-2	CASRLDRDAGELFF	TGTGCCAGCCGATTGGACAGGGACGCCGGGGAGCTGTTTTTT
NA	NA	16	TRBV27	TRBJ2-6	CASKLTVNSGANVLTF	TGTGCCAGCAAGTTAACGGTCAACTCTGGGGCCAACGTCCTGACTTTC
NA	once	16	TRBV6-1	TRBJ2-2	CASSERRFRGTGELFF	TGTGCCAGCAGCGAACGGAGATTCAGGGGCACCGGGGAGCTGTTTTTT
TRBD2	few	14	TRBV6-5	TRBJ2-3	CASKRGPTTDTQYF	TGTGCCAGCAAGCGGGGGCCTACGACAGATACGCAGTATTTT
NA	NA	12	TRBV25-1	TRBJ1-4	CASSVTNEKLFF	TGTGCCAGCAGTGTGACAAATGAAAAACTGTTTTTT
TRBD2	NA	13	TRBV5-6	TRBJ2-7	CASSQLAGDEQYF	TGTGCCAGCAGCCAACTAGCGGGGGACGAGCAGTACTTC
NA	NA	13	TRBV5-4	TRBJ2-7	CASSGRSSYEQYF	TGTGCCAGCAGCGGTCGGAGCTCCTACGAGCAGTACTTC
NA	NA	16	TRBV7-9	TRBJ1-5	CASSFWKGDSNQPQHF	TGTGCCAGCAGCTTCTGGAAGGGGGACAGCAATCAGCCCCAGCATTTT
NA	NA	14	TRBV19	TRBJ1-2	CASSPQRQDYGYTF	TGTGCCAGTAGTCCCCAGCGACAGGACTATGGCTACACCTTC
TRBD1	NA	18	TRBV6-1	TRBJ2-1	CASSEKGGASYSYNEQFF	TGTGCCAGCAGTGAAAAAGGGGGCGCGTCTTACAGTTACAATGAGCAGTTCTTC
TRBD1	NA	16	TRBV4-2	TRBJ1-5	CASSQGDRVSNQPQHF	TGTGCCAGCAGCCAAGGGGACAGAGTTAGCAATCAGCCCCAGCATTTT
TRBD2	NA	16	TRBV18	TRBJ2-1	CASSPLTGLAKGEQFF	TGTGCCAGCTCACCACTTACTGGACTAGCGAAGGGTGAGCAGTTCTTC
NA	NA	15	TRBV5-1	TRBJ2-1	CASSYAGGSYNEQFF	TGCGCCAGCAGCTATGCTGGCGGTTCCTACAATGAGCAGTTCTTC
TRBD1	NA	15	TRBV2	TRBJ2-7	CASSGQDRETYEQYF	TGTGCCAGCAGCGGACAGGACCGAGAGACCTACGAGCAGTACTTC
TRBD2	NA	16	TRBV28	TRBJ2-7	CASSWKIAGNIYEQYF	TGTGCCAGCAGCTGGAAAATAGCGGGTAACATATACGAGCAGTACTTC
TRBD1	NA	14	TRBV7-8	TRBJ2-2	CASRRTGGTGELFF	TGTGCCAGCAGGCGGACAGGGGGGACCGGGGAGCTGTTTTTT
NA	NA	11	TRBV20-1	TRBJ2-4	CSARTENIQYF	TGCAGTGCTAGGACAGAAAACATTCAGTACTTC
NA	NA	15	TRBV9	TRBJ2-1	CASSVGGPSYNEQFF	TGTGCCAGCAGCGTAGGTGGGCCTTCCTACAATGAGCAGTTCTTC
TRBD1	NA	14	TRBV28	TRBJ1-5	CASREGTVNQPQHF	TGTGCCAGCAGGGAAGGGACAGTTAATCAGCCCCAGCATTTT
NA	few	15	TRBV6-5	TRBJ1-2	CASSSVRPQGYGYTF	TGTGCCAGCAGTTCAGTTCGACCCCAGGGCTATGGCTACACCTTC
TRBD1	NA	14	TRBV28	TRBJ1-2	CASSRRTGSNGYTF	TGTGCCAGCAGCCGACGGACAGGTTCGAATGGCTACACCTTC
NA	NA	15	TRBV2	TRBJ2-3	CARQTVTPSTDTQYF	TGTGCCAGGCAGACTGTAACACCTAGCACAGATACGCAGTATTTT
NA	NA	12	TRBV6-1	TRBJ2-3	CASSRGSDTQYF	TGTGCCAGCAGTAGGGGATCAGATACGCAGTATTTT
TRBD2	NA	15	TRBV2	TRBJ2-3	CASRRLAGLVDTQYF	TGTGCCAGCAGAAGACTAGCGGGATTGGTAGATACGCAGTATTTT
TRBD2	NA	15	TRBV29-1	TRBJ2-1	CSVEGLAGLYNEQFF	TGCAGCGTTGAGGGACTAGCGGGATTATACAATGAGCAGTTCTTC
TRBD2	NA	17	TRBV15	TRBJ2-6	CATSRPGTSAGANVLTF	TGTGCCACCAGCAGACCCGGGACTAGCGCTGGGGCCAACGTCCTGACTTTC
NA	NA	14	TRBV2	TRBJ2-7	CASSTEGDSYEQYF	TGTGCCAGCAGTACCGAGGGAGACTCCTACGAGCAGTACTTC
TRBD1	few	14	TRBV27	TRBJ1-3	CASSLQGAGNTIYF	TGTGCCAGCAGTTTGCAGGGGGCTGGGAACACCATATATTTT
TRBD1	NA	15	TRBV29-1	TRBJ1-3	CSVGTGTGPGNTIYF	TGCAGCGTAGGAACCGGGACAGGGCCCGGAAACACCATATATTTT
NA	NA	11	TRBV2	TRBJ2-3	CASSDSDTQYF	TGTGCCAGCAGTGACTCAGATACGCAGTATTTT
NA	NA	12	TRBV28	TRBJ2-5	CASSQGYETQYF	TGTGCCAGCAGCCAGGGGTATGAGACCCAGTACTTC
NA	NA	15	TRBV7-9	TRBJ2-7	CASSFWGDSSYEQYF	TGTGCCAGCAGCTTCTGGGGGGATAGCTCCTACGAGCAGTACTTC
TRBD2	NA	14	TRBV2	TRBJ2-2	CASLRVRGAGELFF	TGTGCCAGCCTCAGGGTACGGGGGGCCGGGGAGCTGTTTTTT
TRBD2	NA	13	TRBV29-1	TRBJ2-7	CSVSLAGADEQYF	TGCAGCGTTTCCCTAGCGGGAGCCGATGAGCAGTACTTC
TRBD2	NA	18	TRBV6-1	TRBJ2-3	CASSARSGAGTTADTQYF	TGTGCCAGCAGTGCCCGATCAGGCGCCGGGACTACCGCAGATACGCAGTATTTT
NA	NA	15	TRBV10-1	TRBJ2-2	CASSRRSTNTGELFF	TGCGCCAGCAGTAGGAGGAGCACGAACACCGGGGAGCTGTTTTTT
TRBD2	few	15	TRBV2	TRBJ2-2	CASSLAGGGYRELFF	TGTGCCAGCAGTCTAGCGGGAGGGGGGTACCGGGAGCTGTTTTTT
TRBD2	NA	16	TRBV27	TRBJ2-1	CASSPRTSGARDEQFF	TGTGCCAGCAGTCCCCGGACTAGCGGAGCCAGGGATGAGCAGTTCTTC
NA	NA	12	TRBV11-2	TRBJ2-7	CASSQLSYEQYF	TGTGCCAGCAGTCAACTAAGCTACGAGCAGTACTTC
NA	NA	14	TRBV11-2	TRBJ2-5	CASSLVGLKETQYF	TGTGCCAGCAGCTTAGTAGGACTGAAGGAGACCCAGTACTTC
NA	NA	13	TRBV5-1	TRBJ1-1	CASSLVGGIEAFF	TGCGCCAGCAGCTTGGTGGGAGGGATTGAAGCTTTCTTT
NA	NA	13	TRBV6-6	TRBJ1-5	CASSSNSDQPQHF	TGTGCCAGCAGTTCAAATTCGGATCAGCCCCAGCATTTT
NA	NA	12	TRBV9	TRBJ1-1	CASSREEREAFF	TGTGCCAGCAGCAGAGAGGAGAGAGAAGCTTTCTTT
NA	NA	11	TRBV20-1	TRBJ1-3	CSARGGNTIYF	TGCAGTGCTAGGGGCGGAAACACCATATATTTT
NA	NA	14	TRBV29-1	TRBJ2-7	CSVPKRESSYEQYF	TGCAGCGTCCCCAAAAGGGAGAGCTCCTACGAGCAGTACTTC
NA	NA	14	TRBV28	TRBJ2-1	CASSPGARYNEQFF	TGTGCCAGCAGTCCAGGGGCCAGATACAATGAGCAGTTCTTC
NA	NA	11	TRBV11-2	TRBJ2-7	CASSFLYEQYF	TGTGCCAGCAGCTTCTTATACGAGCAGTACTTC
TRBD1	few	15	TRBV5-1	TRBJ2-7	CASSFGTGETYEQYF	TGCGCCAGCAGCTTTGGGACAGGGGAAACCTACGAGCAGTACTTC
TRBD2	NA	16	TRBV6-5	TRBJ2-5	CASSYHTSGRQETQYF	TGTGCCAGCAGTTACCATACTAGCGGACGCCAAGAGACCCAGTACTTC